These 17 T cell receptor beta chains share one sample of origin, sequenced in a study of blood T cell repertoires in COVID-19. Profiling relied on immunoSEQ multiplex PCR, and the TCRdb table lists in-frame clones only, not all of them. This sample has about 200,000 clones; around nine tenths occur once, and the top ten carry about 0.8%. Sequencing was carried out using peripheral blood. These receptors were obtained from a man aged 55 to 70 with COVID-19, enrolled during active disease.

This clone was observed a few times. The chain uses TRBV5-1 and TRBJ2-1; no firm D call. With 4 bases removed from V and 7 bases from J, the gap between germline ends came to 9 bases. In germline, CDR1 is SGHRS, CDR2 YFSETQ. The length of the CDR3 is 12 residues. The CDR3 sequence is CASSAPGNEQFF. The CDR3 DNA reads TGCGCCAGCAGCGCTCCCGGGAATGAGCAGTTCTTC.

The CDR3 coding sequence is TGTGCCAGTAGTATCACTAGCGGGGGCGAAATTAGCTCCTACGAGCAGTACTTC. Translation: CASSITSGGEISSYEQYF. This chain links TRBV19 with TRBJ2-7; 11 bases are a match to TRBD2. CDR1 and CDR2 (germline): LNHDA, SQIVND (reference sequence). The CDR3 has 18 residues. The V gene end was trimmed by 3 bases and the J gene end by 0 bases; junction bases not matched to a gene: 10.

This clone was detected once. CDR3 DNA sequence: TGTGCCAGCGGTCAGACTAGCGCCACCGGGGAGCTGTTTTTT. It codes for CASGQTSATGELFF. This chain joins TRBV7-9 and TRBJ2-2; TRBD2 agrees at 8 bases. The CDR3 spans 14 residues. J lost 4 bases, V lost 8 bases, and 6 bases had no gene match. Germline V lookup: CDR1 SEHNR, CDR2 FQNEAQ (reference sequence).

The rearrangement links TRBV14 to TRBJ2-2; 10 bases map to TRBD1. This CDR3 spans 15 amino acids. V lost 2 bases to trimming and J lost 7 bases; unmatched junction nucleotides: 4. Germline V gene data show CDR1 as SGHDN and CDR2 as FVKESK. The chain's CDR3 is CASSQFGTGVGELFF. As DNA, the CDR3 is TGTGCCAGCAGCCAATTTGGGACAGGGGTCGGGGAGCTGTTTTTT.

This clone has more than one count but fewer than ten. CDR3 sequence (DNA): TGCGCCAGCAGCTTTCAAGAAGGGACAAACTATGGCTACACCTTC. It codes for CASSFQEGTNYGYTF. This chain uses TRBV4-1 with TRBJ1-2, with D possibly matching TRBD1 (6 bases). Trimming pared 5 bases from V and 2 bases from J, leaving 15 bases between. This CDR3 has 15 residues. Looked up from germline, CDR1 is MGHRA and CDR2 is YSYEKL.

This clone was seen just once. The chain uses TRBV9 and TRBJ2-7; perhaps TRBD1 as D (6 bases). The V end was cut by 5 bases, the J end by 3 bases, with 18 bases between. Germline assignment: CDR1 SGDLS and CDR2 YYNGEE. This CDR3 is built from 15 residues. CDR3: CASSQTGTPDYEQYF. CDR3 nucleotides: TGTGCCAGCAGTCAAACCGGGACACCTGACTACGAGCAGTACTTC.

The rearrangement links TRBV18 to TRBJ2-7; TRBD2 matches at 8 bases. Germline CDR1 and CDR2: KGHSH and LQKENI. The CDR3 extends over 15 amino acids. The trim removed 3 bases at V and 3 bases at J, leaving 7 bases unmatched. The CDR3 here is CASSPISGILYEQYF. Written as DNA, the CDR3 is TGTGCCAGCTCACCTATTAGCGGGATCCTCTACGAGCAGTACTTC. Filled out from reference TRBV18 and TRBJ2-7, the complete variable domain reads NAGVMQNPRHLVRRRGQEARLRCSPMKGHSHVYWYRQLPEEGLKFMVYLQKENIIDESGMPKERFSAEFPKEGPSILRIQQVVRGDSAAYFCASSPISGILYEQYFGPGTRLTVT.

The CDR3 loop is CASIRRALAVYEQYF. The CDR3 bases are TGTGCCAGCATTCGAAGGGCACTAGCGGTATACGAGCAGTACTTC. The rearrangement uses TRBV6-5 and TRBJ2-7, with 8 nucleotides matching TRBD2. The germline gives CDR1 MNHEY, CDR2 SVGAGI. J lost 4 bases, V lost 7 bases, and 12 bases had no gene match. The CDR3 sequence is 15 residues long.

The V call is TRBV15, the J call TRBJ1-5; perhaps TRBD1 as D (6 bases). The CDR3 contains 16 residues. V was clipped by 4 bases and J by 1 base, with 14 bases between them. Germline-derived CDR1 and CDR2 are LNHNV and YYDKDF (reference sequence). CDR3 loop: CATSIAIGQSNQPQHF. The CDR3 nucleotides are TGTGCCACCAGCATAGCTATAGGACAGAGCAATCAGCCCCAGCATTTT.

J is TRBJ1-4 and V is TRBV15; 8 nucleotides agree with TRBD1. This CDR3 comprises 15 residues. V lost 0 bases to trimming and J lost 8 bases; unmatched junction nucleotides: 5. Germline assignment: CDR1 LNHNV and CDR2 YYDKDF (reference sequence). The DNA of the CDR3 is TGTGCCACCAGCAGAGATCTAACAGGGGGAGAAAAACTGTTTTTT. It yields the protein CATSRDLTGGEKLFF. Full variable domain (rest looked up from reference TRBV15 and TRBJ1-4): DAMVIQNPRYQVTQFGKPVTLSCSQTLNHNVMYWYQQKSSQAPKLLFHYYDKDFNNEADTPDNFQSRRPNTSFCFLDIRSPGLGDTAMYLCATSRDLTGGEKLFFGSGTQLSVL.

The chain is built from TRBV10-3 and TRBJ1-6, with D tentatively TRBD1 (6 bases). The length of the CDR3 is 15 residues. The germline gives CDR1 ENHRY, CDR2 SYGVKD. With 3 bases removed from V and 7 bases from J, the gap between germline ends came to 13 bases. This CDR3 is CAISDLRTANSPLHF. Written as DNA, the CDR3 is TGTGCCATCAGTGACCTTCGGACAGCGAATTCACCCCTCCACTTT.

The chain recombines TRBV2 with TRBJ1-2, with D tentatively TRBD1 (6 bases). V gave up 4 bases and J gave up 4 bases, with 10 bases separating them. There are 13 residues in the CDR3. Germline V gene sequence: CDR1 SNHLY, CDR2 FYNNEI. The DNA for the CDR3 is TGTGCCAGCAGTGTCCAGGGGACCTATGGCTACACCTTC. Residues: CASSVQGTYGYTF.

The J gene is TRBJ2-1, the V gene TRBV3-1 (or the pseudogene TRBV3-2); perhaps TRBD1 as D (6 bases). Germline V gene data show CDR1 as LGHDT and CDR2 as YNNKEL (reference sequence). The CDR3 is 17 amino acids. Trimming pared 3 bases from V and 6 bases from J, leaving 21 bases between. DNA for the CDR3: TGTGCCAGCAGCCAGGGGGCCTTGCTAGCTAAGGGCAATGAGCAGTTCTTC. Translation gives CASSQGALLAKGNEQFF.

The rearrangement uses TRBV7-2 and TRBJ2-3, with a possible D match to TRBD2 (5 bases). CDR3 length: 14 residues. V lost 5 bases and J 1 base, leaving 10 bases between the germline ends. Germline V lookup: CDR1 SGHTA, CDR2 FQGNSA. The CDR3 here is CASSPDGGTDTQYF. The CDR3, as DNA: TGTGCCAGCAGCCCAGACGGGGGCACAGATACGCAGTATTTT.

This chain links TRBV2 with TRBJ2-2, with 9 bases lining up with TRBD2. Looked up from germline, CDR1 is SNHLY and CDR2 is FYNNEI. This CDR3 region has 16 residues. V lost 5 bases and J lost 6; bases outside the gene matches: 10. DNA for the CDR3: TGTGCCAGCAGTTACAGTAGCGGGGGCGTCGCCGGGGAGCTGTTTTTT. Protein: CASSYSSGGVAGELFF.

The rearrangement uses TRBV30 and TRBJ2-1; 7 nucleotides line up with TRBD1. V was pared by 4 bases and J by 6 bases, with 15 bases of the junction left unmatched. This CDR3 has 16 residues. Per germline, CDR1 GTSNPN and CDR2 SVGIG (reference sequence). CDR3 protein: CAWNPPTGHLINEQFF. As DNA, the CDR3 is TGTGCCTGGAACCCCCCGACAGGGCATTTAATCAATGAGCAGTTCTTC.

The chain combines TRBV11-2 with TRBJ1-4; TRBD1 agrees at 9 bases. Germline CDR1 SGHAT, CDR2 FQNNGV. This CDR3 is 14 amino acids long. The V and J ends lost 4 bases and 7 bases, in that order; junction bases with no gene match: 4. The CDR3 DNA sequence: TGTGCCAGCAGCTGGGGACAGGGCGGTGAAAAACTGTTTTTT. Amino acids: CASSWGQGGEKLFF.